Shown below are 3 T cell receptor beta chains from a single sample sequenced in a study of cytomegalovirus exposure and HLA in healthy donors (dated by TCRdb to about 2017). The receptor library was made with the immunoSEQ multiplex PCR assay. For the multiplex PCR, a mixture combining 60 forward primers for TCR Vbeta segments and 13 reverse primers for TCR Jbeta segments was used. TCRdb's version of the immuneACCESS table is confined to in-frame rearrangements and falls short of the full clone set. An unresolved V gene accounts for under half of the shortfall where checked; the remainder is of unknown origin. Within this sample are 150,000 to 200,000 clones, with just over 75% of them counted one time only. The ten most abundant clones make up approximately 1% of the sample. Material: PBMCs. These receptors were collected from a woman between 40 and 50 years old in good health and CMV-seronegative.

This clone was seen only a few times. For the CDR3, the DNA is TGTGCCAGCAGTCCCCTCGGACAGCAAGCAGATACGCAGTATTTT. It is translated as CASSPLGQQADTQYF. This rearrangement joins TRBV6-1 to TRBJ2-3, with a tentative D call TRBD1 (6 bases). V lost 5 bases and J 4 bases, leaving 16 bases between the germline ends. The CDR3 loop spans 15 amino acids. CDR1 and CDR2 from the germline V gene are MNHNS and SASEGT.

The chain carries TRBV10-3 and TRBJ2-7; 12 bases align to TRBD1. Looked up from germline, CDR1 is ENHRY and CDR2 is SYGVKD. The length of the CDR3 is 12 residues. The V gene end was trimmed by 8 bases and the J gene end by 5 bases; junction bases not matched to a gene: 1. The CDR3 DNA sequence: TGTGCCATCGGGACAGGGGGCAACGAGCAGTACTTC. Translated, it gives CAIGTGGNEQYF.

The V call is TRBV7-9, the J call TRBJ1-1; 7 bases match TRBD1. V gave up 2 bases and J gave up 5 bases; unmatched junction bases: 5. Germline V gene lookup returns CDR1 SEHNR and CDR2 FQNEAQ (reference sequence). CDR3 length equals 14 residues. The CDR3 sequence is CASSLSQGGTEAFF. The CDR3 DNA sequence: TGTGCCAGCAGCTTATCCCAGGGGGGAACTGAAGCTTTCTTT.